The next 12 T cell receptor beta chains were all read from a single sample in a study of blood T cell repertoires in COVID-19. Some clones are missing from TCRdb's copy, which holds only in-frame ones; the method was immunoSEQ multiplex PCR. The sample has approximately 260,000 clones, approximately 90% seen once. The sample comprised PBMCs or T cells enriched from blood (not recorded which). The receptors here all came from a woman younger than 35 who had recovered from COVID-19.

V usage is TRBV6-5 and J usage is TRBJ1-2; TRBD1 might be the D (6 bases). The CDR3 is 15 residues long. V lost 5 bases and J 2 bases, leaving 15 bases between the germline ends. Germline V CDR1 and CDR2: MNHEY, SVGAGI. CDR3 loop: CASSMRQATNYGYTF. The DNA for the CDR3 is TGTGCCAGCAGTATGAGACAGGCGACCAACTATGGCTACACCTTC.

The V gene is TRBV19, the J gene TRBJ2-7; 8 bases line up with TRBD1. V was pared by 4 bases and J by 0 bases, with 2 bases of the junction left unmatched. The germline CDR1 and CDR2 sequences are LNHDA and SQIVND (reference sequence). This CDR3 region has 14 residues. The CDR3 nucleotides read TGTGCCAGTAGTAGGACAGGGACCTCCTACGAGCAGTACTTC. This codes for CASSRTGTSYEQYF.

The rearrangement uses TRBV12-3 or TRBV12-4 and TRBJ1-1, with a tentative D call TRBD1 (6 bases). The CDR3 sequence is 13 residues long. The germline V and J ends were trimmed by 6 bases and 6 bases, with 14 bases remaining between them. The CDR3 nucleotides read TGTGCCAGCAGCACCAGGGGCTCGGCTGAAGCTTTCTTT. It translates to CASSTRGSAEAFF.

V and J are TRBV11-3 and TRBJ1-1, with D hard to call. The germline CDR1 and CDR2 sequences are SGHNT and YENEEA. This CDR3 comprises 16 residues. Between the trimmed V and J ends, which lost 2 bases and 1 base, there was a span of 14 bases. CDR3 in amino acids: CASSLNSWEGNTEAFF. The CDR3 DNA follows: TGTGCCAGCAGCTTAAATTCGTGGGAGGGGAACACTGAAGCTTTCTTT.

V is TRBV4-1 and J is TRBJ1-2, with no clear D. The CDR3 totals 13 residues. CDR1 and CDR2 from the germline V gene are MGHRA and YSYEKL. V dropped 4 bases and J dropped 4 bases, with 10 bases sitting between them. As DNA, the CDR3 is TGCGCCAGCAGCCCCCCGACGGGCTATGGCTACACCTTC. It codes for CASSPPTGYGYTF.

J is TRBJ2-5 and V is TRBV11-1, with TRBD2 identical over 12 bases. Trimming at V came to 1 base and at J to 5 bases, leaving 2 bases not matched to a gene. In germline, CDR1 is SGHAT, CDR2 FQDESV (reference sequence). This CDR3 comprises 15 residues. CDR3 loop: CASSLGLAGVETQYF. The CDR3 DNA reads as TGTGCCAGCAGCTTAGGACTAGCGGGAGTTGAGACCCAGTACTTC.

Comments on this clone: A junction boundary mismatches the germline segment, possibly from a read error. Here the CDR3 reads CASSEESYYSPLHF. The DNA of the CDR3 is TGTGCCAGCAGTGAGGAGTCCTATTATTCACCCCTCCACTTT. The genes are TRBV6-1 and TRBJ1-6, with unresolved D. CDR3 length: 14 residues. CDR1 MNHNS and CDR2 SASEGT come from the germline V gene.

V and J are TRBV4-1 and TRBJ1-2; D not certain. CDR3 length: 16 residues. Trimming removed 0 bases at V and 8 bases at J, with 19 bases between. The germline CDR1 and CDR2 sequences are MGHRA and YSYEKL. The CDR3: CASSQDVVQEVAGYTF. The CDR3 bases are TGCGCCAGCAGCCAAGACGTCGTCCAGGAGGTGGCCGGCTACACCTTC.

This sequence joins TRBV7-9 and TRBJ1-2; D not resolved. The CDR3 consists of 12 residues. In germline, CDR1 is SEHNR, CDR2 FQNEAQ (reference sequence). Trimming took off 3 bases at V and 10 bases at J, with 12 bases between the two ends. The CDR3 nucleotides read TGTGCCAGCAGCTTCACTCTGGTCGACTACACCTTC. It specifies CASSFTLVDYTF.

J is TRBJ1-5 and V is TRBV5-1, with 8 positions matching TRBD1. Germline CDR1 SGHRS, CDR2 YFSETQ. Trimming removed 4 bases from V and 5 bases from J; junction bases left unmatched: 11. This CDR3 has 16 residues. Here the CDR3 DNA reads TGCGCCAGCAGCCCCGACGGACAGGGACTCTATCAGCCCCAGCATTTT. Its protein is CASSPDGQGLYQPQHF.

This rearrangement joins TRBV5-8 to TRBJ1-6, with a weak D call TRBD1 (5 bases). Germline CDR1 is SGHTS and CDR2 is YDEGEE. Trimming removed 7 bases from V and 8 bases from J, with 16 bases in between. The CDR3 is 14 residues long. CDR3 nucleotide sequence: TGTGCCAGCCGAAAGCGGGGGAGGGATTCACCCCTCCACTTT. It specifies CASRKRGRDSPLHF.

This clone was recorded only once. The rearrangement links TRBV3-1 (or the pseudogene TRBV3-2) to TRBJ2-1, with 10 bases lining up with TRBD1. The germline V gene has CDR1 LGHDT and CDR2 YNNKEL (reference sequence). Trimming removed 4 bases from V and 7 bases from J; junction bases left unmatched: 1. This CDR3 spans 13 amino acids. CDR3 DNA: TGTGCCAGCAGCCGGGACAGGGGTAATGAGCAGTTCTTC. This encodes CASSRDRGNEQFF.